A selection of T cell receptor beta chains follows, all from one sample in a study of T cell responses to AZD1222 COVID-19 vaccine. TCRdb's copy holds only in-frame clones and misses some; the assay was immunoSEQ multiplex PCR. This sample has approximately 120,000 clones, with approximately 91% found just once. The input for sequencing was peripheral blood, taken on day 0 of AZD1222 vaccination. The receptors here all came from an adult in good health. Each CDR3 is given with its conserved first and last residue. D genes are given only for firm matches. The size entry is marked missing in some rows and otherwise reads once, few, many or a size class.

J gene,V gene,D gene,clone size,CDR3 protein,CDR3 DNA
TRBJ2-1,TRBV11-3,.,.,CASSPRGLENEQFF,TGTGCCAGCAGCCCTCGCGGTTTGGAAAATGAGCAGTTCTTC
TRBJ2-6,TRBV5-1,.,.,CASSRTGLSSGANVLTF,TGCGCCAGCAGCAGGACAGGACTAAGCTCTGGGGCCAACGTCCTGACTTTC
TRBJ1-5,TRBV7-9,TRBD1,.,CASSLTGGSNQPQHF,TGTGCCAGCAGCTTAACAGGGGGTAGCAATCAGCCCCAGCATTTT
TRBJ1-5,TRBV7-8,.,.,CASSLGGSYQPQHF,TGTGCCAGCAGCTTAGGGGGAAGCTATCAGCCCCAGCATTTT
TRBJ1-2,TRBV10-1,.,.,CASSEYGGFAAYGYTF,TGCGCCAGCAGTGAGTATGGAGGGTTCGCAGCGTATGGCTACACCTTC
TRBJ1-6,TRBV6-5,.,few,CASSPSGAYNSPLHF,TGTGCCAGCAGCCCCTCAGGGGCCTATAATTCACCCCTCCACTTT
TRBJ2-7,TRBV4-3,.,once,CASSQVGGVNSYEQYF,TGCGCCAGCAGCCAAGTCGGGGGAGTTAATTCCTACGAGCAGTACTTC
TRBJ2-4,TRBV7-9,TRBD2,.,CASSLAGTSVGGNIQYF,TGTGCCAGCAGCTTGGCCGGGACTAGCGTCGGCGGGAACATTCAGTACTTC
TRBJ1-2,TRBV19,.,.,CASSPGGSRYGYTF,TGTGCCAGTAGCCCTGGGGGTTCAAGGTATGGCTACACCTTC
TRBJ2-7,TRBV5-5,TRBD1,once,CASSGWTGVYEQYF,TGTGCCAGCAGCGGGTGGACAGGCGTCTACGAGCAGTACTTC
TRBJ1-2,TRBV30,TRBD1,.,CAWSAQGGYYGYTF,TGTGCCTGGAGTGCACAGGGGGGGTACTATGGCTACACCTTC
TRBJ2-3,TRBV30,.,.,CAWSVPPTDTQYF,TGTGCCTGGAGTGTACCTCCCACAGATACGCAGTATTTT
TRBJ2-7,TRBV2,.,.,CASSEARSLEQYF,TGTGCCAGCAGTGAAGCCCGGAGTTTGGAGCAGTACTTC
TRBJ1-4,TRBV6-5,TRBD1,.,CASSFHRGGSEKLFF,TGTGCCAGCAGTTTCCACAGGGGCGGGAGTGAAAAACTGTTTTTT
TRBJ1-2,TRBV2,.,.,CASSETTNYGYTF,TGTGCCAGCAGCGAAACCACTAACTATGGCTACACCTTC
TRBJ1-3,TRBV19,.,.,CASNPTGGTGGNTIYF,TGTGCCAGTAATCCAACCGGGGGGACGGGAGGAAACACCATATATTTT
TRBJ1-1,TRBV4-2,.,.,CASSQGLRGTEAFF,TGTGCCAGCAGCCAAGGGTTGAGGGGGACTGAAGCTTTCTTT
TRBJ1-2,TRBV3-1/TRBV3-2,TRBD1,.,CASSLDTGVVGYTF,TGTGCCAGCAGCCTAGACACAGGGGTAGTCGGCTACACCTTC
TRBJ2-5,TRBV14,TRBD1,.,CASSRQGLQETQYF,TGTGCCAGCAGCCGACAGGGCCTCCAAGAGACCCAGTACTTC
TRBJ2-5,TRBV5-1,TRBD2,.,CASSWGLAGGHQETQYF,TGCGCCAGCAGCTGGGGACTAGCGGGAGGGCACCAAGAGACCCAGTACTTC
TRBJ2-3,TRBV6-2/TRBV6-3,.,once,CASSYMGPASTDTQYF,TGTGCCAGCAGTTACATGGGGCCAGCTAGCACAGATACGCAGTATTTT
TRBJ1-1,TRBV18,.,.,CASSPSSPSTVAFF,TGTGCCAGCTCACCGAGCTCCCCAAGCACAGTCGCTTTCTTT
TRBJ1-2,TRBV29-1,TRBD1,.,CSVAGRGPYGYTF,TGCAGCGTTGCGGGCAGGGGGCCATATGGCTACACCTTC
TRBJ1-2,TRBV6-1,.,few,CASSDGPEIYGYTF,TGTGCCAGCAGTGACGGACCTGAGATCTATGGCTACACCTTC
TRBJ2-1,TRBV18,.,.,CASSPVHYNEQFF,TGTGCCAGCTCACCAGTCCACTACAATGAGCAGTTCTTC
TRBJ1-4,TRBV7-2,TRBD1,.,CASSYPTGDNEKLFF,TGTGCCAGCAGCTATCCGACAGGGGATAATGAAAAACTGTTTTTT
TRBJ2-2,TRBV9,TRBD2,.,CASSVGTSGRLNGELFF,TGTGCCAGCAGCGTAGGGACTAGCGGGAGGTTGAACGGGGAGCTGTTTTTT
TRBJ1-3,TRBV4-2,.,.,CASSQGASSGNTIYF,TGTGCCAGCAGCCAAGGGGCGTCCTCTGGAAACACCATATATTTT
TRBJ1-3,TRBV19,.,.,CASSIDPGNTIYF,TGTGCCAGTAGTATAGATCCCGGAAACACCATATATTTT
TRBJ2-7,TRBV7-6,.,.,CASSLGPTGNSYEQYF,TGTGCCAGCAGCTTAGGCCCTACAGGCAATTCCTACGAGCAGTACTTC
TRBJ2-1,TRBV7-3,.,.,CASSLFGTRSNEQFF,TGTGCCAGCAGCTTATTCGGGACAAGGAGCAATGAGCAGTTCTTC
TRBJ1-2,TRBV6-5,.,.,CASSRQNYGYTF,TGTGCCAGCAGTCGTCAAAACTATGGCTACACCTTC
TRBJ2-1,TRBV7-9,TRBD2,.,CASRRQAGVSRNEQFF,TGTGCCAGCAGAAGGCAAGCGGGAGTTTCCCGGAATGAGCAGTTCTTC
TRBJ2-3,TRBV24-1,.,.,CATRQPGSDTQYF,TGTGCCACCCGGCAGCCTGGATCAGATACGCAGTATTTT
TRBJ2-7,TRBV27,TRBD1,.,CASSLGDRGTYEQYF,TGTGCCAGCAGTTTAGGGGACAGGGGGACCTACGAGCAGTACTTC
TRBJ2-1,TRBV5-4,.,.,CASSLGQGAGGEQFF,TGTGCCAGCAGCCTGGGACAGGGTGCGGGAGGTGAGCAGTTCTTC
TRBJ1-1,TRBV6-5,.,.,CASNPASVNTEAFF,TGTGCCAGCAATCCGGCTTCAGTGAACACTGAAGCTTTCTTT
TRBJ1-4,TRBV5-1,.,.,CASSGPDRRAKLFF,TGCGCCAGCAGCGGACCCGACAGGAGAGCGAAACTGTTTTTT
TRBJ2-1,TRBV7-3,.,.,CASSSLPGQGSEQFF,TGTGCCAGCAGCTCATTACCGGGCCAGGGATCGGAGCAGTTCTTC
TRBJ1-2,TRBV15,.,.,CATSREYREGYTF,TGTGCCACCAGCAGAGAGTACAGGGAGGGCTACACCTTC
TRBJ1-4,TRBV11-2,.,few,CASSQQGTTNEKLFF,TGTGCCAGCAGCCAGCAGGGGACAACTAATGAAAAACTGTTTTTT